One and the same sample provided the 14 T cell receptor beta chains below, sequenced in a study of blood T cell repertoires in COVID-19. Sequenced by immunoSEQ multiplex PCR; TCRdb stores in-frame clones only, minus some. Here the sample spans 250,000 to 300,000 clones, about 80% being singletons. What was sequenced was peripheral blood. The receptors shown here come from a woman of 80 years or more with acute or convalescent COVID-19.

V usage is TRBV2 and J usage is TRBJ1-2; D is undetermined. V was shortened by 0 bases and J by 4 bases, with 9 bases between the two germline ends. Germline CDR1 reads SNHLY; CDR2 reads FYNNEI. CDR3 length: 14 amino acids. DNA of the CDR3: TGTGCCAGCAGTGAAGCGGCACAGTTCTATGGCTACACCTTC. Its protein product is CASSEAAQFYGYTF.

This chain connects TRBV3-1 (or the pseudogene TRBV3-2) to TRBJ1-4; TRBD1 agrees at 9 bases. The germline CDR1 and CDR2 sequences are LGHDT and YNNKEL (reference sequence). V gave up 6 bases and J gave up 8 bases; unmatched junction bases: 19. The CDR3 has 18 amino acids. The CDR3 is CASSRVSGTGTSGEKLFF. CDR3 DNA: TGTGCCAGCAGTCGCGTTTCCGGGACAGGGACCTCTGGAGAAAAACTGTTTTTT.

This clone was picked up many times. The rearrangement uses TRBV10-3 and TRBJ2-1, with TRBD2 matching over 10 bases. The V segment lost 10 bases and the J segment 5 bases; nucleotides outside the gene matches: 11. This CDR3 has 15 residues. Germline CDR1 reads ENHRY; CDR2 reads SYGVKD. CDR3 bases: TGTGCCACCTCCTCGACTAGCGGGCTAGACAATGAGCAGTTCTTC. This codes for CATSSTSGLDNEQFF.

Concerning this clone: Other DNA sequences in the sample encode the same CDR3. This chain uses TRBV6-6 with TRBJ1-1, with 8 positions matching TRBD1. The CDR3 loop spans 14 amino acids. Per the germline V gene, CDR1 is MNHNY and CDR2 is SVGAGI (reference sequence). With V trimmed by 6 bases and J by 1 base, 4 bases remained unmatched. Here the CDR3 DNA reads TGTGCCAGCAGCCCAACAGGGGGGAACACTGAAGCTTTCTTT. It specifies CASSPTGGNTEAFF.

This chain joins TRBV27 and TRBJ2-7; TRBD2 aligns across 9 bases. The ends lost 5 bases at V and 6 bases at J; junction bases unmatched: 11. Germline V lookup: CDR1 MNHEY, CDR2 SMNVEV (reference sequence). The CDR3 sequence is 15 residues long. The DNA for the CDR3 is TGTGCCAGCAGTCCCCGGGGAGCGGGAGGCGGCGAGCAGTACTTC. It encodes CASSPRGAGGGEQYF.

The CDR3 coding sequence is TGTGCCAGCAGCCGACAGGGACCCAATGAGCAGTTCTTC. It encodes CASSRQGPNEQFF. J is TRBJ2-1 and V is TRBV3-1 (or the pseudogene TRBV3-2); 7 nucleotides align to TRBD1. V shed 4 bases and J 6 bases; nucleotides not matched to a gene: 3. Germline V gives CDR1 LGHDT, CDR2 YNNKEL (reference sequence). CDR3 length: 13 amino acids.

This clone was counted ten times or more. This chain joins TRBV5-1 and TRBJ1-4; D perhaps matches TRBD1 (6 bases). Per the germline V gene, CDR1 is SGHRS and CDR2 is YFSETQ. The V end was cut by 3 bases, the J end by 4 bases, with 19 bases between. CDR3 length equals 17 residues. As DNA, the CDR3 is TGCGCCAGCAGCTCCACGACAGGTGTAGGAATTAATGAAAAACTGTTTTTT. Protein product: CASSSTTGVGINEKLFF.

CDR3 bases: TGTGCCAGCAGCTACGGACAGGGTGGGAATCAGCCCCAGCATTTT. Amino acids: CASSYGQGGNQPQHF. This sequence joins TRBV3-1 (or the pseudogene TRBV3-2) and TRBJ1-5, with TRBD1 matching 8 bases. The CDR3 consists of 15 residues. V lost 5 bases and J lost 4; bases outside the gene matches: 7. CDR1 and CDR2 from the germline V gene are LGHDT and YNNKEL (reference sequence).

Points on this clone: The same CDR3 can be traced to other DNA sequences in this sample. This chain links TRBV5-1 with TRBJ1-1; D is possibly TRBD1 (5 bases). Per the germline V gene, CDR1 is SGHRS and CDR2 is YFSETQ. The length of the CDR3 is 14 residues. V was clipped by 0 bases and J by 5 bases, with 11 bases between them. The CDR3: CASSLDPGGTEAFF. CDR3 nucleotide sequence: TGCGCCAGCAGCTTGGACCCTGGGGGGACTGAAGCTTTCTTT.

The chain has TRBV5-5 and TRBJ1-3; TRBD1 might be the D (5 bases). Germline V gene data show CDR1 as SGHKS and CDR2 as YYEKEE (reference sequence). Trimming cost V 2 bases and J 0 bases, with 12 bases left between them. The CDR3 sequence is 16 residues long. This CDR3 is CASSLTGAHSGNTIYF. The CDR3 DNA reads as TGTGCCAGCAGCTTAACAGGTGCTCACTCTGGAAACACCATATATTTT.

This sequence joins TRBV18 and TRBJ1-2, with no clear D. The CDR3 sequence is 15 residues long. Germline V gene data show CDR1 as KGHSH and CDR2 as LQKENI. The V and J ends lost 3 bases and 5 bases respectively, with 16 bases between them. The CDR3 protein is CASSPRRFEQYGYTF. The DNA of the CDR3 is TGTGCCAGCTCACCTCGCAGATTCGAACAGTATGGCTACACCTTC.

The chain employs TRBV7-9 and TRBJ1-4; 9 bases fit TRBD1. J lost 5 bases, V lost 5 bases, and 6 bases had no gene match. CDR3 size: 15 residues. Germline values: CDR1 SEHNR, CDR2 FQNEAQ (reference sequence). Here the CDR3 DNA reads TGTGCCAGCAGCCCGACAGGGGGGCAAAATGAAAAACTGTTTTTT. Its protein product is CASSPTGGQNEKLFF.

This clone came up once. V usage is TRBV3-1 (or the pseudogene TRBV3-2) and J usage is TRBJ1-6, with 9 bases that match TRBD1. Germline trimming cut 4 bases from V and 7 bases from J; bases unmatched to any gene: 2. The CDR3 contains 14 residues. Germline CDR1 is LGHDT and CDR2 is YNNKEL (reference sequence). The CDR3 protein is CASSPGTGNSPLHF. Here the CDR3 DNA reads TGTGCCAGCAGCCCCGGGACAGGGAATTCACCCCTCCACTTT.

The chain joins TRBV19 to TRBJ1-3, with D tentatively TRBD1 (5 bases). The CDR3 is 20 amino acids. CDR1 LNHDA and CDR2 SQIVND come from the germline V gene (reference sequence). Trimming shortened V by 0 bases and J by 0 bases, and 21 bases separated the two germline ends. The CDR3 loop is CASSIDRGMGTRLSGNTIYF. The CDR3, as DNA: TGTGCCAGTAGTATAGATCGGGGGATGGGGACTCGACTCTCTGGAAACACCATATATTTT. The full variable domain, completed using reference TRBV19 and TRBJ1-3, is DGGITQSPKYLFRKEGQNVTLSCEQNLNHDAMYWYRQDPGQGLRLIYYSQIVNDFQKGDIAEGYSVSREKKESFPLTVTSAQKNPTAFYLCASSIDRGMGTRLSGNTIYFGEGSWLTVV.